These 13 T cell receptor beta chains share one sample of origin, sequenced in a study of regulatory T cells in long-lasting Graves disease. Both iRepertoire HTBI primers and Arm-PCR of CDR3 regions were used to build the TCR beta libraries. MiXCR was run by TCRdb on the multiplex PCR reads, yielding one entry per CDR3 protein. This table has roughly 450,000 distinct CDR3 sequences, 20% to 25% appearing once. Time point: persistent/refractory GD, antithyroid drugs over 5 years with positive TRAb. RNA extracted from PBMCs served as the sequencing template. This specimen consisted of peripheral blood mononuclear cells (PBMCs), obtained when the disease was refractory, from a patient treated with antithyroid drugs. These TCRs come from a female donor with Graves disease.

The chain couples TRBV6-5 to TRBJ2-2, with 11 bases identical to TRBD1. The V gene's germline CDR1 is MNHEY and CDR2 SVGAGI. The CDR3 totals 15 residues. V shed 4 bases, J shed 6 bases, and the junction held 4 bases outside the gene matches. CDR3: CASSFGQGAAGELFF. The CDR3 region has the DNA TGTGCCAGCAGTTTCGGACAGGGGGCTGCCGGGGAGCTGTTTTTT.

The chain combines TRBV28 with TRBJ1-2; TRBD1 agrees at 12 bases. Germline CDR1 MDHEN, CDR2 SYDVKM. The CDR3 sequence is 17 residues long. J lost 5 bases, V lost 6 bases, and 13 bases had no gene match. The CDR3 reads CASSTGTGGFKSYGYTF. The DNA for the CDR3 is TGTGCCAGCAGCACCGGGACAGGGGGCTTTAAAAGTTATGGCTACACCTTC.

This clonotype was recorded many times. This chain joins TRBV12-3 or TRBV12-4 and TRBJ2-2; TRBD2 matches at 8 bases. J lost 5 bases, V lost 6 bases, and 5 bases had no gene match. There are 14 residues in the CDR3. This CDR3 reads CASRTSERTGELFF. DNA for the CDR3: TGTGCCAGCAGGACTAGCGAGCGGACCGGGGAGCTGTTTTTT.

This clonotype was seen a few times. The chain combines TRBV3-1 with TRBJ1-4; maybe TRBD1 (5 bases). Germline CDR1 reads LGHDT; CDR2 reads YNNKEL (reference sequence). The CDR3 is 14 amino acids. Trimming took off 1 base at V and 7 bases at J, with 10 bases between the two ends. CDR3 loop: CASSQALRVEKLFF. CDR3 nucleotide sequence: TGTGCCAGCAGCCAAGCGCTCAGGGTTGAAAAACTGTTTTTT.

The chain employs TRBV4-1 and TRBJ1-3; TRBD1 agrees at 10 bases. The CDR3 is 17 residues long. From germline, CDR1 is MGHRA and CDR2 YSYEKL. With V trimmed by 2 bases and J by 3 bases, 7 bases remained unmatched. The CDR3 sequence is CASSQTRDRGSGNTIYF. CDR3 DNA sequence: TGCGCCAGCAGCCAAACTCGGGACAGGGGTAGTGGAAACACCATATATTTT.

This clonotype was seen ten or more times. The CDR3 DNA follows: TGCGCCAGCAGCCAAGTCCAGCAGTACTTC. Protein sequence: CASSQVQQYF. The chain recombines TRBV4-3 with TRBJ2-7; D ambiguous. Germline CDR1 and CDR2: LGHNA and YSLEER. The CDR3 covers 10 residues. The V end was cut by 1 base, the J end by 8 bases, with 3 bases between.

The genes are TRBV30 and TRBJ2-7, with D perhaps matching TRBD1 (5 bases). The CDR3 loop spans 13 amino acids. In germline, CDR1 is GTSNPN, CDR2 SVGIG (reference sequence). Trimming left V 1 base short and J 4 bases short, with 11 bases between. The CDR3 DNA is TGTGCCTGGAGTGGGGGCACAACTTACGAGCAGTACTTC. Residues: CAWSGGTTYEQYF.

The rearrangement joins TRBV7-9 to TRBJ2-7, with 8 bases that match TRBD1. The germline V gene encodes CDR1 SEHNR and CDR2 FQNEAQ (reference sequence). With V trimmed by 5 bases and J by 5 bases, 11 bases remained unmatched. The CDR3 is 15 residues long. The CDR3 DNA reads TGTGCCAGCAGCAATGGGGGCAGGGGGCTGCACGAGCAGTACTTC. This sequence encodes CASSNGGRGLHEQYF.

This clonotype was counted ten times or more. The chain joins TRBV12-3 or TRBV12-4 to TRBJ1-2, with D possibly TRBD1 on 5 matching bases. CDR3 length: 13 amino acids. V was trimmed by 6 bases and J by 6 bases, leaving 14 bases between them. CDR3 region: CASRYHDSHGYTF. CDR3 bases: TGTGCCAGCAGATACCACGACAGTCATGGCTACACCTTC.

The table lists this clonotype with many counts. This rearrangement joins TRBV28 to TRBJ1-5; 12 nucleotides align to TRBD1. The CDR3 length is 19 residues. Per the germline V gene, CDR1 is MDHEN and CDR2 is SYDVKM. V dropped 4 bases and J dropped 2; count of bases not matched to a gene: 12. The CDR3 nucleotides are TGTGCCAGCAGTTCGGGACAGGGGGCACCATCCCTCCGCAATCAGCCCCAGCATTTT. It specifies CASSSGQGAPSLRNQPQHF. Drawing the rest from reference TRBV28 and TRBJ1-5, the complete variable domain is DVKVTQSSRYLVKRTGEKVFLECVQDMDHENMFWYRQDPGLGLRLIYFSYDVKMKEKGDIPEGYSVSREKKERFSLILESASTNQTSMYLCASSSGQGAPSLRNQPQHFGDGTRLSIL.

The CDR3 loop is CASNPEGWAPGELFF. CDR3 bases: TGTGCCAGTAATCCCGAAGGGTGGGCCCCCGGGGAGCTGTTTTTT. The chain combines TRBV19 with TRBJ2-2, with D unresolved. Trimming took off 7 bases at V and 6 bases at J, with 18 bases between the two ends. Germline CDR1 reads LNHDA; CDR2 reads SQIVND (reference sequence). The CDR3 consists of 15 residues.

This clonotype was seen many times. The chain uses TRBV28 and TRBJ2-7; 7 positions agree with TRBD1. The CDR3 runs to 15 residues. Germline V gene sequence: CDR1 MDHEN, CDR2 SYDVKM. The trim removed 1 base at V and 2 bases at J, leaving 5 bases unmatched. CDR3 bases: TGTGCCAGCAGTTTATTATCGACAGGGACCTACGAGCAGTACTTC. It translates to CASSLLSTGTYEQYF.

In the case of this clonotype: A much larger clone differs from this one at a single base, so this may be a read error. The chain employs TRBV28 and TRBJ1-6; TRBD1 is a possible D gene (5 bases). This CDR3 spans 14 amino acids. Trimming took 7 bases from V and 12 from J, leaving 19 bases between them. Germline V gives CDR1 MDHEN, CDR2 SYDVKM. The DNA for the CDR3 is TGTGCCAGCACCACAGGACTGGCAGGTGGACCCCTCCACTTT. It codes for CASTTGLAGGPLHF.